This TCR beta chain was obtained from a study of cytomegalovirus exposure and HLA in healthy donors (TCRdb year 2017). Regarding the complete study: According to a later analysis, the 120 or so validation repertoires were produced on the same platform as the 666 repertoires of the first cohort. The study aimed to test whether signatures of past pathogen exposure could be identified by cataloging public T cell receptors. Along with the roughly 670-subject first cohort, a separate validation cohort of over a hundred different subjects was used. To predict cytomegalovirus infection status, the study brought together high-throughput TCR immunosequencing, statistical association of individual TCRs with disease status, and machine learning.

The CDR3, cysteine through phenylalanine, is 16 amino acids long. Only CDR3 DNA remains: 48 bases, in frame from the first base. V is reduced by 2 bases and J by 6 bases, leaving a spacing of 20 bases between them. CDR1 and CDR2, per the germline V gene, are MNHNS and SASEGT. Separate from the roughly 700-subject first cohort, the validation cohort of over 90 subjects was the group to which the donors belonged. The study at large found these results: In both the original and validation cohorts, the classifier was reported to diagnose cytomegalovirus status with high specificity and sensitivity. Most TCR sequences were observed very rarely across donors, whereas some public TCRs were present in many individuals. A few of the identified cytomegalovirus-associated TCR beta chains were confirmed in vitro to be specific for cytomegalovirus antigens. It was suggested by the authors that the approach could potentially be generalized to other disease states and immunological phenotypes. The study gave a list of 150 to 200 TCR beta chains associated with cytomegalovirus. A later analysis found that TCRs clustered in the first cohort also tended to co-occur in the 120 or so validation repertoires, with 94% of cluster scores above 0. A later analysis had no HLA typing for the validation cohort, so co-occurrence there was scored across all 120 repertoires.

Library preparation was by the immunoSEQ multiplex PCR assay. The study's own analysis went as follows. A statistical classification framework was built for diagnosing cytomegalovirus status from the catalog of TCR beta chain sequences. In TCRdb, the immuneACCESS table is reduced to in-frame sequences with V and J assigned. These tables do not hold every clone; where another copy was compared, an unresolved V gene accounts for under half, and the others remain unexplained. The V and J calls and the clone size are those of that table, but D and trimming were determined from the DNA. This sample holds under 250,000 clones; 80% to 90% were observed only once. Approximately 2% of the sample lies in the top ten. In the case of this clone: No cognate antigen has been identified for it. The input lacks base qualities; no much larger clone sits a single base away.

The specimen was PBMCs. This TCR was recovered from a young woman in good health and CMV-seropositive. The rearrangement combines TRBV6-1 with TRBJ2-7; a tentative D match to TRBD1 spans 6 bases. The sequenced DNA: TGTGCCAGCAGTGAAAACAGTCGCAGGGGACGACCCGAGCAGTACTTC. Its coded protein is CASSENSRRGRPEQYF.